The rows below give T cell receptor beta chains drawn from one sample of a study of T cells expressing NK-cell markers. With the 5' RACE reads reprocessed, TCRdb shows one record per CDR3 protein and no DNA. The table for this sample gives 120,000 to 150,000 distinct CDR3 sequences. Sample: blood T cells: a sorted CD56 or NKG2C T cell subset, CD4+ or CD8+ T cells, or bulk PBMC T cells (not recorded which). The receptors come from a man younger than 35 in good health. Both conserved end residues are part of each CDR3.

V gene: TRBV28
J gene: TRBJ2-7
CDR3 length: 13
CDR3 protein: CASSLRTGGGQYF

V gene: TRBV10-3
J gene: TRBJ2-3
CDR3 length: 15
CDR3 protein: CAISEVAGAADTQYF

V gene: TRBV2
J gene: TRBJ1-1
CDR3 length: 14
CDR3 protein: CASRTGPLDSEAFF

V gene: TRBV5-1
J gene: TRBJ1-1
CDR3 length: 17
CDR3 protein: CASSQNLGQGISTEAFF

V gene: TRBV19
J gene: TRBJ2-1
CDR3 length: 13
CDR3 protein: CASSGTGGIGQFF

V gene: TRBV7-9
J gene: TRBJ2-1
CDR3 length: 15
CDR3 protein: CASSRLAGRINEQFF

V gene: TRBV6-5
J gene: TRBJ2-1
CDR3 length: 14
CDR3 protein: CASSYASGSYEQFF

V gene: TRBV24-1
J gene: TRBJ2-1
CDR3 length: 13
CDR3 protein: CATSDFGGNEQFF

V gene: TRBV5-5
J gene: TRBJ1-2
CDR3 length: 12
CDR3 protein: CASSLNSYGYTF

V gene: TRBV6-1
J gene: TRBJ1-6
CDR3 length: 15
CDR3 protein: CASSVNQGAWSPLHF

V gene: TRBV7-9
J gene: TRBJ2-1
CDR3 length: 17
CDR3 protein: CASSLGPTGAANNEQFF

V gene: TRBV6-1
J gene: TRBJ2-1
CDR3 length: 13
CDR3 protein: CASSEGLYNEQFF

V gene: TRBV3-1
J gene: TRBJ2-2
CDR3 length: 14
CDR3 protein: CASSLLANTGELFF

V gene: TRBV11-2
J gene: TRBJ1-4
CDR3 length: 15
CDR3 protein: CASTRNSATNEKLFF

V gene: TRBV7-9
J gene: TRBJ2-2
CDR3 length: 16
CDR3 protein: CASSLLDRELTGELFF

V gene: TRBV6-2/TRBV6-3
J gene: TRBJ2-5
CDR3 length: 13
CDR3 protein: CASSYTSVETQYF

V gene: TRBV7-9
J gene: TRBJ2-1
CDR3 length: 16
CDR3 protein: CASSPEVGILNNEQFF